The entry below describes one TCR beta chain. The antigen remains undetermined. This entry is derived from a study of shared clonotypes between healthy human individuals. Study outcomes and limitations: Clonotypes that were shared across several donors made up around 5% of naive CD4 clonotypes. Incompleteness in sorted-subset sequencing, despite large depth, was shown by rarefaction.

Using immunoSEQ multiplex PCR, the repertoire was profiled, and TCRdb retains in-frame clones only, with some absent. This sample yields about 2 million clones, of which over 85% are seen a single time; roughly 0.13% belongs to the top ten. Germline CDR1 reads SQVTM; CDR2 reads ANQGSEA. Trimming at V came to 5 bases and at J to 4 bases, leaving 5 bases not matched to a gene. This CDR3 spans 13 amino acids. The rearrangement joins TRBV29-1 to TRBJ1-3, with 7 bases identical to TRBD1. The receptor comes from a young man in good health. Sequencing input: naive CD4+ T cells sorted from blood. The subset is: CD45RA+ positively selected. The CDR3 loop is CSVSTGSGNTIYF. The CDR3 DNA is TGCAGCGTTTCGACAGGGTCAGGAAACACCATATATTTT.